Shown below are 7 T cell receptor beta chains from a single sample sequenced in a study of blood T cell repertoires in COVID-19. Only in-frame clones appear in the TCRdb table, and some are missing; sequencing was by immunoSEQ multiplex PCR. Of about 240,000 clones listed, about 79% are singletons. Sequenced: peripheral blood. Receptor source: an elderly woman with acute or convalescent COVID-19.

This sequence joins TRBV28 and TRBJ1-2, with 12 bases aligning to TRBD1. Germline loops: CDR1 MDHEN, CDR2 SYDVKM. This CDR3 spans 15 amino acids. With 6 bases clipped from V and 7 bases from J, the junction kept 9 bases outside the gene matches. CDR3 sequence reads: CASRGTGTGGSGYTF. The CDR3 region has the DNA TGTGCCAGCAGAGGCACCGGGACAGGGGGCTCTGGCTACACCTTC.

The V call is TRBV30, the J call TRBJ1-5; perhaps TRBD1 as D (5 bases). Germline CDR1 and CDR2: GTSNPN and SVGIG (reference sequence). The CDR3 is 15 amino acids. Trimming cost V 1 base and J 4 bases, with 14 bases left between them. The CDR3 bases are TGTGCCTGGAGTGGAGACAGTGGGCATAATCAGCCCCAGCATTTT. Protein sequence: CAWSGDSGHNQPQHF. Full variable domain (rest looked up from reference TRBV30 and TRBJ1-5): SQTIHQWPATLVQPVGSPLSLECTVEGTSNPNLYWYRQAAGRGLQLLFYSVGIGQISSEVPQNLSASRPQDRQFILSSKKLLLSDSGFYLCAWSGDSGHNQPQHFGDGTRLSIL.

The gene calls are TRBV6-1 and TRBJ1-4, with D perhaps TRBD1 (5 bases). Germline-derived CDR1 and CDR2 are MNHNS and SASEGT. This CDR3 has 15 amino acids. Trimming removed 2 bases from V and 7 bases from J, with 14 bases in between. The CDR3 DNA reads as TGTGCCAGCAGTGAAATCGGTCAGGGCATTGAAAAACTGTTTTTT. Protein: CASSEIGQGIEKLFF.

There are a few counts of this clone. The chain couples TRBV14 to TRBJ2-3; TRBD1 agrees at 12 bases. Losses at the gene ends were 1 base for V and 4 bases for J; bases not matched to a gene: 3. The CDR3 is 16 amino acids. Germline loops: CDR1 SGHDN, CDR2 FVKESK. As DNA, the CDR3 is TGTGCCAGCAGCCAAGGGGGACAGGGGGCGGCAGATACGCAGTATTTT. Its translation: CASSQGGQGAADTQYF.

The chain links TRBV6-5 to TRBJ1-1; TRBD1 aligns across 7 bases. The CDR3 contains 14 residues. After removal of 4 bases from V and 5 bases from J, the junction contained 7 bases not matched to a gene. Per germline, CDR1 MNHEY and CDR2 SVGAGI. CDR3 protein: CASSSKTGKTEAFF. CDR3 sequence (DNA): TGTGCCAGCAGTTCTAAGACAGGGAAGACTGAAGCTTTCTTT.

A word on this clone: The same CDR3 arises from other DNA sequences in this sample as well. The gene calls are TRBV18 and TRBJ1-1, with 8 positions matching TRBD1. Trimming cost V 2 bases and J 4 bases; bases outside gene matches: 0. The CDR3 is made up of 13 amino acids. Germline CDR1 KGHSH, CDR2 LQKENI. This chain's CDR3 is CASSPTGGTEAFF. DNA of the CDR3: TGTGCCAGCTCACCAACAGGGGGCACTGAAGCTTTCTTT.

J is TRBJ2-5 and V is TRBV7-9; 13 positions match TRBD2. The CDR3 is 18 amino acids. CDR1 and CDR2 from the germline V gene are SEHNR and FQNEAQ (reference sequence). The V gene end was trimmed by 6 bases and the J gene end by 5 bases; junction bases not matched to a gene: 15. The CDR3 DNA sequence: TGTGCCAGCAGTCCCGGCTCAACTAGCGGGGGGGCTAGGGAGACCCAGTACTTC. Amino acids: CASSPGSTSGGARETQYF.